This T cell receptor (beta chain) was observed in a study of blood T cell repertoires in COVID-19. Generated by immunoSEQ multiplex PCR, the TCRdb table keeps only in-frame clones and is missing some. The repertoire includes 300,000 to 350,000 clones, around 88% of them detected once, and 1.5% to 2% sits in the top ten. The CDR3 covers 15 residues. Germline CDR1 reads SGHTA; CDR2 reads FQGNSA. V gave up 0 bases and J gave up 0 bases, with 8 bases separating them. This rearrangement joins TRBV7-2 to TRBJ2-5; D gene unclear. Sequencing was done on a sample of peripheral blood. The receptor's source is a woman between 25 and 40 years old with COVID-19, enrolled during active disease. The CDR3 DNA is TGTGCCAGCAGCTTAGCAAGAAACAACCAAGAGACCCAGTACTTC. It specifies CASSLARNNQETQYF. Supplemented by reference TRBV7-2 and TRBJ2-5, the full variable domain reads GAGVSQSPSNKVTEKGKDVELRCDPISGHTALYWYRQSLGQGLEFLIYFQGNSAPDKSGLPSDRFSAERTGGSVSTLTIQRTQQEDSAVYLCASSLARNNQETQYFGPGTRLLVL.